This T cell receptor (beta chain) was captured in a study of regulatory T cells in long-lasting Graves disease. Both iRepertoire HTBI primers and Arm-PCR of CDR3 regions were used to build the TCR beta libraries. TCRdb ran MiXCR on the multiplex PCR reads and lists one entry per CDR3 protein. The repertoire includes roughly 440,000 distinct CDR3 sequences, roughly 15% of them detected once, and about a quarter sits in the top ten. Study-wide results and limits: Newly diagnosed disease favored TRBV20-1 and TRBJ2-1 over persistent disease.

Time point: newly diagnosed GD, antithyroid drugs for less than 3 months. After RNA was extracted from PBMCs, the TCR library was made from it. It was American Thyroid Association guidelines that determined Graves' disease diagnosis. Points on this clonotype: Its antigen remains unknown.

Trimming removed 2 bases from V and 2 bases from J, with 9 bases in between. The CDR3 consists of 14 residues. Looked up from germline, CDR1 is MNHEY and CDR2 is SVGAGI. The sample was also reused in another study, on T cells in Graves' hyperthyroidism and ophthalmopathy.

The chain links TRBV6-5 to TRBJ1-1, with D unresolved. This clonotype was obtained from a young woman with Graves disease. This sample comprised peripheral blood mononuclear cells (PBMCs), obtained at new diagnosis, from a patient treated with antithyroid drugs. The CDR3 DNA reads as TGTGCCAGCAGTTACCAGCTGGGTAACACTGAAGCTTTCTTT. Translating gives CASSYQLGNTEAFF.